This is a list of T cell receptor beta chains from one sample in a study of blood T cell repertoires in COVID-19. The method was immunoSEQ multiplex PCR; TCRdb's version includes in-frame clones alone and lacks a portion of them. The sample lists around 120,000 clones, around 91% seen once, with 3.5% to 4.5% in the top ten. The specimen sequenced was peripheral blood. Source of these receptors: an older woman with COVID-19, enrolled during active disease. The CDR3 runs from the conserved cysteine through the conserved F or W. The D gene is left open where the match is weak. Part of the rows lack a size; the others show once, few, many or a class for expanded clones.

V	size	D	J	CDR3	DNA
TRBV13	NA	NA	TRBJ1-3	CASSLLVQGTSGNTIYF	TGTGCCAGCAGCTTACTAGTCCAGGGGACATCCGGAAACACCATATATTTT
TRBV6-5	once	NA	TRBJ2-2	CASETGMNTGELFF	TGTGCCAGCGAAACAGGGATGAACACCGGGGAGCTGTTTTTT
TRBV7-9	NA	NA	TRBJ1-2	CASSLAARGIGYTF	TGTGCCAGCAGCTTAGCTGCTAGGGGCATTGGCTACACCTTC
TRBV21-1	NA	NA	TRBJ2-1	CASSTLAGGHTLLKSNEQFF	TGTGCCAGCAGCACATTAGCGGGGGGCCACACGTTACTAAAAAGCAATGAGCAGTTCTTC
TRBV7-2	NA	NA	TRBJ2-5	CASSSDSLAGETQYF	TGTGCCAGCAGCTCTGACAGCCTGGCGGGGGAGACCCAGTACTTC
TRBV11-2	NA	NA	TRBJ2-7	CASSIGIWSEQYF	TGTGCCAGCAGCATTGGTATTTGGAGCGAGCAGTACTTC
TRBV3-1/TRBV3-2	NA	NA	TRBJ2-6	CASSQAPRGSGANVLTF	TGTGCCAGCAGCCAAGCCCCCCGCGGCTCTGGGGCCAACGTCCTGACTTTC
TRBV2	NA	NA	TRBJ1-1	CASRQSTGSVAFF	TGTGCCAGCAGGCAATCCACAGGGTCGGTAGCTTTCTTT
TRBV11-2	NA	NA	TRBJ2-2	CASSFGGPNTGELFF	TGTGCCAGCAGCTTCGGGGGGCCCAACACCGGGGAGCTGTTTTTT
TRBV3-1/TRBV3-2	NA	NA	TRBJ1-2	CASSQEQPYGYTF	TGTGCCAGCAGCCAAGAACAGCCCTATGGCTACACCTTC
TRBV7-2	NA	NA	TRBJ1-5	CASSLLQDQPQHF	TGTGCCAGCAGCTTACTTCAGGATCAGCCCCAGCATTTT
TRBV18	NA	NA	TRBJ1-2	CASSPGSGYTF	TGTGCCAGCTCACCAGGGAGCGGCTACACCTTC
TRBV18	NA	TRBD1	TRBJ1-4	CASSRGTAGKEKLFF	TGTGCCAGCTCACGGGGGACAGCTGGGAAGGAAAAACTGTTTTTT
TRBV15	NA	NA	TRBJ1-5	CATSRDRGNQPQHF	TGTGCCACCAGCAGAGATCGGGGAAATCAGCCCCAGCATTTT